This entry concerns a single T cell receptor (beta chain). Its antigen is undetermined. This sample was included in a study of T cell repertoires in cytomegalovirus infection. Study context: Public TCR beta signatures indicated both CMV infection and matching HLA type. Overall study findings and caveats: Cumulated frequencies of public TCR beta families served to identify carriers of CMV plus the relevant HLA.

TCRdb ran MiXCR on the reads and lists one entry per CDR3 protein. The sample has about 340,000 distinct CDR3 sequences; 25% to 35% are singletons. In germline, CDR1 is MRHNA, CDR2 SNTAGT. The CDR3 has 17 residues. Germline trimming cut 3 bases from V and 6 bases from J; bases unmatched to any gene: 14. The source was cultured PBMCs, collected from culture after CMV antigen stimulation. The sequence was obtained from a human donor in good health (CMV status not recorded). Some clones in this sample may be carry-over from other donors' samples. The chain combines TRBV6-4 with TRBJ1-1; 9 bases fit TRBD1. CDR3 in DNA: TGTGCCAGCAGTGAACAGGGACAGGGAAAAGGAAGTGCTGAAGCTTTCTTT. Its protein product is CASSEQGQGKGSAEAFF.